These 24 T cell receptor beta chains were all obtained from the same sample, sequenced in a study of shared clonotypes between healthy human individuals (dated by TCRdb to about 2020). CD8 naive samples were obtained by positive selection for CCR7 among CD45RO-negative cells, yielding a CD45RA+CCR7+ population from which TemRA cells were excluded. Libraries were constructed by the immunoSEQ multiplex PCR assay. TCRdb's version of the immuneACCESS table is confined to in-frame rearrangements and falls short of the full clone set. An unresolved V gene accounts for under half of the shortfall where checked; the remainder is of unknown origin. For this sample the table gives about 2 million clones, of which about 95% were detected only once. The ten largest clones add up to approximately 1% of the sample. The sample was naive CD8+ T cells sorted from blood. According to the study, the label for this sample's cell subset or site signals: CD45RA+CCR7+. Every receptor here comes from a man younger than 35 in good health.

V is TRBV5-1 and J is TRBJ1-1; D uncertain. The CDR3 totals 15 residues. V lost 0 bases, J lost 1 base, and 10 bases lay in between. The germline V gene encodes CDR1 SGHRS and CDR2 YFSETQ. Written as DNA, the CDR3 is TGCGCCAGCAGCTTGGTTCCAGTAACGAACACTGAAGCTTTCTTT. Protein: CASSLVPVTNTEAFF.

Only one count was recorded for this clone. This chain links TRBV11-3 with TRBJ2-1; TRBD2 aligns across 13 bases. Germline V gene lookup returns CDR1 SGHNT and CDR2 YENEEA. With V trimmed by 6 bases and J by 0 bases, 2 bases remained unmatched. There are 16 residues in the CDR3. The CDR3 DNA follows: TGTGCCAGCAGTACTAGCGGGGGGGCCTCCTACAATGAGCAGTTCTTC. It yields the protein CASSTSGGASYNEQFF.

The rearrangement joins TRBV4-1 to TRBJ2-7; D gene uncertain. The CDR3 runs 15 residues. V was cut by 2 bases and J by 3 bases, with 14 bases left in between. Germline assignment: CDR1 MGHRA and CDR2 YSYEKL. DNA of the CDR3: TGCGCCAGCAGCCAAATGATAACAGCGCACTACGAGCAGTACTTC. It is translated as CASSQMITAHYEQYF.

V gene TRBV7-2 combines with J gene TRBJ2-7; 8 bases match TRBD1. Germline V lookup: CDR1 SGHTA, CDR2 FQGNSA. Germline trimming cut 2 bases from V and 3 bases from J; bases unmatched to any gene: 3. The CDR3 has 14 residues. The DNA of the CDR3 is TGTGCCAGCAGCTTACCGGACAGGGACTACGAGCAGTACTTC. It specifies CASSLPDRDYEQYF.

The gene calls are TRBV6-5 and TRBJ1-4; 8 nucleotides match TRBD1. Germline lookup yields CDR1 MNHEY and CDR2 SVGAGI. The CDR3 spans 13 residues. V shed 6 bases, J shed 10 bases, and the junction held 7 bases outside the gene matches. CDR3 residues: CASSPGQGGKLFF. DNA for the CDR3: TGTGCCAGCAGCCCCGGACAGGGTGGAAAACTGTTTTTT.

The chain is built from TRBV9 and TRBJ2-3; no definite D call. Trimming took 3 bases from V and 3 from J, leaving 14 bases between them. This CDR3 contains 15 residues. Germline CDR1 SGDLS, CDR2 YYNGEE. This CDR3 reads CASSEFPDGTDTQYF. CDR3 sequence (DNA): TGTGCCAGCAGCGAATTTCCCGACGGAACAGATACGCAGTATTTT.

CDR3 bases: TGTGCCAGCAGCTACGGACAGACCAACTATGGCTACACCTTC. Translation: CASSYGQTNYGYTF. The chain carries TRBV7-9 and TRBJ1-2, with D perhaps TRBD1 (6 bases). This CDR3 is built from 14 residues. Germline V gives CDR1 SEHNR, CDR2 FQNEAQ (reference sequence). V was cut by 4 bases and J by 2 bases, with 11 bases left in between.

Of note for this clone: In the same sample, other DNA sequences code for this CDR3. This rearrangement joins TRBV13 to TRBJ2-7, with D perhaps assigned TRBD1 or TRBD2 (5 bases each). Trimming cost V 4 bases and J 0 bases, with 13 bases left between them. CDR1 is PRHDT, CDR2 FYEKMQ, per germline (reference sequence). The CDR3 covers 15 residues. The CDR3 here is CASSSGTESSYEQYF. CDR3 coding DNA: TGTGCCAGCAGCTCCGGGACCGAGAGCTCCTACGAGCAGTACTTC.

V and J are TRBV5-1 and TRBJ1-2; 7 nucleotides line up with TRBD1. Trimming at V came to 4 bases and at J to 3 bases, leaving 9 bases not matched to a gene. The CDR3 spans 15 residues. From germline, CDR1 is SGHRS and CDR2 YFSETQ. The chain's CDR3 is CASSAGDSNYYGYTF. CDR3 in DNA: TGCGCCAGCAGCGCGGGGGACAGCAATTACTATGGCTACACCTTC.

This clone showed up just a few times. The chain joins TRBV7-3 to TRBJ1-1; possibly TRBD1 for D (5 bases). V lost 0 bases and J lost 11, with 13 bases in between. Germline V gives CDR1 SGHTA, CDR2 FQGTGA. The CDR3 sequence is 13 residues long. DNA of the CDR3: TGTGCCAGCAGCTTAACTGAAGGGGTAGTGGCTTTCTTT. Protein: CASSLTEGVVAFF.

This clone was detected only once. The same CDR3 can be traced to other DNA sequences in this sample. The gene calls are TRBV19 and TRBJ2-3, with TRBD1 matching over 11 bases. The CDR3 is made up of 15 amino acids. Germline V gene sequence: CDR1 LNHDA, CDR2 SQIVND (reference sequence). With V trimmed by 6 bases and J by 1 base, 3 bases remained unmatched. CDR3 loop: CASSPGQGGTDTQYF. For the CDR3, the DNA is TGTGCCAGTAGCCCGGGACAGGGGGGCACAGATACGCAGTATTTT. The full variable domain, with the rest looked up from reference TRBV19 and TRBJ2-3, is DGGITQSPKYLFRKEGQNVTLSCEQNLNHDAMYWYRQDPGQGLRLIYYSQIVNDFQKGDIAEGYSVSREKKESFPLTVTSAQKNPTAFYLCASSPGQGGTDTQYFGPGTRLTVL.

The chain couples TRBV25-1 to TRBJ2-7; 9 bases map to TRBD2. CDR1 is MGHDK and CDR2 is SYGVNS in the germline V gene. V lost 3 bases to trimming and J lost 3 bases; unmatched junction nucleotides: 9. The CDR3 covers 16 residues. CDR3 residues: CASSDPLAGSRYEQYF. The CDR3 DNA is TGTGCCAGCAGTGATCCGCTAGCGGGATCTCGCTACGAGCAGTACTTC.

Worth noting for this clone: Other DNA sequences in this sample translate to the same CDR3. This chain joins TRBV28 and TRBJ2-4; D is perhaps TRBD1 or TRBD2 (5 bases each). V was shortened by 6 bases and J by 8 bases, with 14 bases between the two germline ends. Germline V gene sequence: CDR1 MDHEN, CDR2 SYDVKM. This CDR3 comprises 13 residues. The CDR3 region is CASSLGQGDIQYF. The CDR3 nucleotides are TGTGCCAGCAGCCTAGGGCAGGGAGACATTCAGTACTTC.

The chain uses TRBV6-1 and TRBJ2-5; D is unclear. This CDR3 is 13 amino acids long. From germline, CDR1 is MNHNS and CDR2 SASEGT. V was pared by 5 bases and J by 1 base, with 8 bases between. This CDR3 reads CASSKFPQETQYF. The CDR3 bases are TGTGCCAGCAGTAAATTCCCCCAAGAGACCCAGTACTTC.

The chain employs TRBV5-6 and TRBJ1-4; TRBD1 matches 7 bases. V shed 4 bases, J shed 6 bases, and the junction held 6 bases outside the gene matches. Germline V gene data show CDR1 as SGHDT and CDR2 as YYEEEE. This CDR3 spans 14 amino acids. CDR3 sequence (DNA): TGTGCCAGCAGCGCCGTAACAGGGGATGAAAAACTGTTTTTT. As protein: CASSAVTGDEKLFF.

The CDR3 region has the DNA TGTGCCAGCGCCTCCTCGGCAGGGCCCCTCTCCTACGAGCAGTACTTC. Its translation is CASASSAGPLSYEQYF. The V and J genes are TRBV27 and TRBJ2-7; a possible D gene is TRBD1 (5 bases). CDR1 is MNHEY and CDR2 is SMNVEV in the germline V gene (reference sequence). The CDR3 sequence is 16 residues long. Trimming cost V 8 bases and J 0 bases, with 20 bases left between them.

This clone was found once. The V and J genes are TRBV11-2 and TRBJ2-5; D is unresolved. The CDR3 runs 16 residues. CDR1 and CDR2 from the germline V gene are SGHAT and FQNNGV. V lost 0 bases to trimming and J lost 5 bases, with 16 bases between them. The CDR3 loop reads CASSLDKGYMLETQYF. The CDR3 DNA follows: TGTGCCAGCAGCTTAGATAAGGGTTACATGTTGGAGACCCAGTACTTC. The full variable domain, in which reference TRBV11-2 and TRBJ2-5 provide the parts outside the CDR3, is EAGVAQSPRYKIIEKRQSVAFWCNPISGHATLYWYQQILGQGPKLLIQFQNNGVVDDSQLPKDRFSAERLKGVDSTLKIQPAKLEDSAVYLCASSLDKGYMLETQYFGPGTRLLVL.

The V and J genes are TRBV7-9 and TRBJ2-2; no firm D call. The CDR3 spans 13 residues. Germline CDR1 and CDR2: SEHNR and FQNEAQ (reference sequence). The V end was cut by 5 bases, the J end by 11 bases, with 15 bases between. The CDR3: CASSAPSTRELFF. The CDR3 DNA follows: TGTGCCAGCAGCGCCCCCTCGACGAGAGAGCTGTTTTTT.

V usage is TRBV11-1 and J usage is TRBJ2-3, with 8 bases matching TRBD1. The CDR3 extends over 16 amino acids. V was clipped by 2 bases and J by 4 bases; unmatched bases: 8. CDR1 is SGHAT, CDR2 FQDESV, per germline (reference sequence). Here the CDR3 DNA reads TGTGCCAGCAGCTTATCCGGCAGGGGGCCCCCAGATACGCAGTATTTT. The encoded protein is CASSLSGRGPPDTQYF.

V and J are TRBV7-6 and TRBJ1-6; possibly TRBD1 for D (5 bases). The CDR3 sequence is 14 residues long. The germline V gene has CDR1 SGHVS and CDR2 FNYEAQ. The V end was cut by 5 bases, the J end by 3 bases, with 8 bases between. DNA for the CDR3: TGTGCCAGCAGCGCGACAGACTATAATTCACCCCTCCACTTT. This sequence encodes CASSATDYNSPLHF.

A single count supports this clone. The V call is TRBV25-1, the J call TRBJ2-7; tentative D call: TRBD2 (6 bases). The V and J ends lost 3 bases and 6 bases respectively, with 9 bases between them. CDR1 and CDR2 (germline): MGHDK, SYGVNS. This CDR3 spans 12 amino acids. The CDR3, as DNA: TGTGCCAGCAGTGAGATGGGAGGCGAGCAGTACTTC. This translates into CASSEMGGEQYF.

The V gene is TRBV2, the J gene TRBJ2-3; the D gene is possibly TRBD1 (5 bases). CDR1 SNHLY and CDR2 FYNNEI come from the germline V gene. The CDR3 has 13 residues. V was clipped by 11 bases and J by 0 bases, with 12 bases between them. The DNA for the CDR3 is TGTGCCCACAGGATAGCTAGCACAGATACGCAGTATTTT. As protein: CAHRIASTDTQYF.

The genes are TRBV6-1 and TRBJ2-5; 9 bases line up with TRBD2. This CDR3 is built from 16 residues. After removal of 3 bases from V and 2 bases from J, the junction contained 7 bases not matched to a gene. CDR1 and CDR2 from the germline V gene are MNHNS and SASEGT. The CDR3 spells CASSDPLAGIQETQYF. The DNA for the CDR3 is TGTGCCAGCAGTGACCCCCTAGCGGGGATACAAGAGACCCAGTACTTC.

The chain uses TRBV4-3 and TRBJ2-1; 8 bases align to TRBD2. V lost 0 bases to trimming and J lost 10 bases; unmatched junction nucleotides: 8. This CDR3 comprises 15 residues. Per the germline V gene, CDR1 is LGHNA and CDR2 is YSLEER. The CDR3 reads CASSQDGGLVTEQFF. In DNA form, the CDR3 reads TGCGCCAGCAGCCAAGACGGGGGACTAGTGACGGAGCAGTTCTTC.